These T cell receptor beta chains were read from a single sample in a study of PD-1 blockade in classical Hodgkin lymphoma. Sequenced by immunoSEQ multiplex PCR; TCRdb stores in-frame clones only, minus some. The profile shows around 15,000 clones, over 70% of them singletons. The source material was CD4+ T cells from blood, sampled before the fourth cycle of nivolumab. The receptors shown here come from a human donor with classical Hodgkin lymphoma. Both conserved end residues are part of each CDR3.

v_call	j_call	cdr3_aa
TRBV2	TRBJ2-5	CAATGETQYF
TRBV27	TRBJ2-2	CASALRTSAYDTGELFF
TRBV18	TRBJ1-4	CASSPRGGANEKLFF
TRBV29-1	TRBJ2-1	CSGGRLAGHNEQFF
TRBV27	TRBJ2-1	CASSPPGLAEYNEQFF
TRBV7-8	TRBJ1-3	CASSLATRGMATIYF
TRBV4-2	TRBJ1-5	CASSQVGTGDQPQHF
TRBV4-2	TRBJ2-6	CASSRGGQGAGANVLTF
TRBV6-4	TRBJ1-2	CASKKQGADYGYTF
TRBV10-3	TRBJ2-2	CAISEVLGELFF
TRBV10-3	TRBJ2-1	CAISELGGRSYNEQFF
TRBV6-6	TRBJ2-7	CASSYGGGFSYEQYF
TRBV5-1	TRBJ2-1	CASSLLAGVRNEQFF
TRBV6-5	TRBJ2-7	CASRGSGTYEQYF
TRBV5-1	TRBJ2-3	CASSLAEIRTDTQYF
TRBV5-1	TRBJ2-7	CASSLEGLAGLRSYF
TRBV28	TRBJ1-5	CASSLRDTQHF
TRBV18	TRBJ1-4	CASSPRITGVGEKLFF
TRBV6-5	TRBJ1-5	CASGSPGPGVEPQHF
TRBV15	TRBJ2-1	CATSRERDVSYNEQFF
TRBV5-1	TRBJ1-3	CASSIQGAYGNTIYF
TRBV14	TRBJ2-2	CASSQQVTGELFF
TRBV28	TRBJ2-7	CASSHGSAERGNEQYF
TRBV11-3	TRBJ2-3	CASSTLTGVTQYF
TRBV11-2	TRBJ2-7	CASSLGQGSHEQYF
TRBV28	TRBJ2-7	CASSLHLAELSYEQYF
TRBV11-2	TRBJ1-5	CASSLGTQPQHF
TRBV7-2	TRBJ2-3	CASGKVGITDTQYF
TRBV2	TRBJ1-1	CASRIYGLNTEAFF
TRBV2	TRBJ1-2	CASRAGQEANYGYTF